These 23 T cell receptor beta chains were all obtained from the same sample, sequenced in a study of long-term antiretroviral therapy in people with HIV. Samples were assayed with immunoSEQ v3.0 at survey level. Sequencing used immunoSEQ multiplex PCR; TCRdb keeps in-frame clones, though not all of them. The table has 17,000 or so clones, around 77% seen once. The sequenced sample was unsorted PBMCs, obtained about 2.1 years before starting antiretroviral therapy. These receptors came from a man younger than 45 with HIV.

As DNA, the CDR3 is TGTGCCAGCAGCACCGTACTAGCGATAGAGCAGTACTTC. Translated: CASSTVLAIEQYF. The chain employs TRBV7-2 and TRBJ2-7, with 7 bases fitting TRBD2. Germline-derived CDR1 and CDR2 are SGHTA and FQGNSA. The CDR3 length is 13 residues. J lost 7 bases, V lost 5 bases, and 8 bases had no gene match.

This clone is medium-sized (0.01 to 0.1%) in the sample. The CDR3 DNA sequence: TGTGCCAGCAGTCCTTATGGGGGAAATCAGCCCCAGCATTTT. Protein sequence: CASSPYGGNQPQHF. J is TRBJ1-5 and V is TRBV6-5, with D possibly TRBD1 on 5 matching bases. V lost 5 bases and J 4 bases, leaving 12 bases between the germline ends. The CDR3 contains 14 residues. Germline V CDR1 and CDR2: MNHEY, SVGAGI.

A single count supports this clone. The chain links TRBV6-1 to TRBJ2-7; the D is unclear. The germline V and J ends were trimmed by 1 base and 4 bases, with 20 bases remaining between them. CDR3 size: 17 residues. Germline assignment: CDR1 MNHNS and CDR2 SASEGT. DNA of the CDR3: TGTGCCAGCAGTGAAGGATCCGGGTTCGCGATCCGGTACGAGCAGTACTTC. Translating gives CASSEGSGFAIRYEQYF.

In regard to this clone: Germline is not matched at one junction end, which may reflect a read error. The J gene is TRBJ2-7, the V gene TRBV5-1; D might be TRBD1 (6 bases). The CDR3 totals 12 residues. Looked up from germline, CDR1 is SGHRS and CDR2 is YFSETQ. The CDR3 nucleotides read TGTGCCAGCAGCACAGGGAACAACGAGCAGTACTTC. This sequence encodes CASSTGNNEQYF.

V gene TRBV30 combines with J gene TRBJ2-7, with D perhaps given as TRBD1 or TRBD2 (5 bases each). V shed 3 bases and J shed 8 bases, with 17 bases lying between them. This CDR3 has 13 amino acids. The germline gives CDR1 GTSNPN, CDR2 SVGIG (reference sequence). The CDR3 DNA reads TGTGCCTGGAGGGGGGTAACGCAAGGGAAGCAGTACTTC. Protein sequence: CAWRGVTQGKQYF.

This clone was detected a few times. V usage is TRBV6-4 and J usage is TRBJ1-2; D gene uncertain. There are 10 residues in the CDR3. V was cut by 3 bases and J by 8 bases, with 4 bases left in between. CDR1 and CDR2 from the germline V gene are MRHNA and SNTAGT. CDR3 in DNA: TGTGCCAGCAGTGAGGGAGGCTACACCTTC. Amino acid sequence: CASSEGGYTF.

This sequence joins TRBV18 and TRBJ2-3; no definite D call. Per germline, CDR1 KGHSH and CDR2 LQKENI. The CDR3 consists of 13 residues. Trimming took off 5 bases at V and 0 bases at J, with 6 bases between the two ends. DNA of the CDR3: TGTGCCAGCTCAACCGTAAGCACAGATACGCAGTATTTT. Its protein is CASSTVSTDTQYF.

This chain's CDR3 is CASSQMGGDGANVLTF. The CDR3 DNA sequence: TGCGCCAGCAGCCAAATGGGAGGGGACGGGGCCAACGTCCTGACTTTC. The V gene is TRBV5-1, the J gene TRBJ2-6; 7 bases map to TRBD2. This CDR3 spans 16 amino acids. J lost 4 bases, V lost 4 bases, and 8 bases had no gene match. Germline V CDR1 and CDR2: SGHRS, YFSETQ. Full variable domain (remainder filled in from reference TRBV5-1 and TRBJ2-6): KAGVTQTPRYLIKTRGQQVTLSCSPISGHRSVSWYQQTPGQGLQFLFEYFSETQRNKGNFPGRFSGRQFSNSRSEMNVSTLELGDSALYLCASSQMGGDGANVLTFGAGSRLTVL.

This clone has a single count. The rearrangement joins TRBV5-5 to TRBJ2-3, with 8 bases matching TRBD2. This CDR3 region has 15 residues. The V gene end was trimmed by 4 bases and the J gene end by 2 bases; junction bases not matched to a gene: 6. Germline CDR1 reads SGHKS; CDR2 reads YYEKEE (reference sequence). The DNA of the CDR3 is TGTGCCAGCAGCGCGTCACTAGCGGTCACAGATACGCAGTATTTT. It specifies CASSASLAVTDTQYF.

There are a few counts of this clone. The chain is built from TRBV4-3 and TRBJ2-7; TRBD2 matches at 9 bases. CDR1 is LGHNA and CDR2 is YSLEER in the germline V gene. The CDR3 runs to 14 residues. V lost 4 bases and J lost 5; bases outside the gene matches: 6. The CDR3 DNA sequence: TGCGCCAGCAGCCTTCAGCGGGAGGAGAACGAGCAGTACTTC. Protein product: CASSLQREENEQYF.

This clone was seen only a few times. The chain couples TRBV29-1 to TRBJ1-2; D is possibly TRBD1 (5 bases). The CDR3 is made up of 13 amino acids. Germline V lookup: CDR1 SQVTM, CDR2 ANQGSEA. Trimming removed 4 bases from V and 6 bases from J, with 15 bases in between. This CDR3 reads CSVGRRAGDGYTF. Written as DNA, the CDR3 is TGCAGCGTTGGTCGCAGGGCTGGAGATGGCTACACCTTC.

V gene TRBV19 combines with J gene TRBJ1-2, with D possibly being TRBD1 (5 bases). The CDR3 contains 15 residues. V was clipped by 10 bases and J by 0 bases, with 18 bases between them. Germline V gene lookup returns CDR1 LNHDA and CDR2 SQIVND (reference sequence). CDR3 sequence: CATGGGTGANYGYTF. The CDR3 DNA reads TGTGCCACCGGGGGAGGGACCGGAGCTAACTATGGCTACACCTTC.

A single count supports this clone. This sequence joins TRBV4-2 and TRBJ2-1, with D possibly matching TRBD1 (6 bases). The CDR3 is 14 amino acids. The V end lost 0 bases, the J end lost 8 bases, and 11 bases lay between the germline ends. The germline CDR1 and CDR2 sequences are LGHNA and YNFKEQ. The CDR3 DNA is TGTGCCAGCAGCCAAGAACCCAGGGGCCATGAGCAGTTCTTC. Its translation is CASSQEPRGHEQFF.

This clone turned up a few times. For the CDR3, the DNA is TGTGCCAGCAGCTACGAGGGGGTATGGCAGCCCCAGCATTTT. Its protein is CASSYEGVWQPQHF. The V gene is TRBV7-9, the J gene TRBJ1-5, with a tentative D call TRBD1 (6 bases). This CDR3 is built from 14 residues. The germline CDR1 and CDR2 sequences are SEHNR and FQNEAQ (reference sequence). Trimming shortened V by 4 bases and J by 7 bases, and 14 bases separated the two germline ends.

This clone was observed once. The V gene is TRBV6-5, the J gene TRBJ1-5, with unresolved D. CDR3 length: 15 residues. The germline gives CDR1 MNHEY, CDR2 SVGAGI. Trimming took 0 bases from V and 9 from J, leaving 15 bases between them. In nucleotides, the CDR3 is TGTGCCAGCAGTTACTCGAAGGAGATTCTGGGGCCCCAGCATTTT. Translation: CASSYSKEILGPQHF.

The chain links TRBV7-9 to TRBJ1-3, with D maybe TRBD1 (5 bases). V was clipped by 5 bases and J by 2 bases, with 22 bases between them. The germline gives CDR1 SEHNR, CDR2 FQNEAQ (reference sequence). The CDR3 extends over 18 amino acids. This CDR3 is CASSQGHGSERPGNTIYF. The CDR3 region has the DNA TGTGCCAGCAGCCAAGGACATGGATCTGAGCGGCCTGGAAACACCATATATTTT.

V usage is TRBV7-8 and J usage is TRBJ1-1, with D possibly matching TRBD1 (5 bases). Trimming left V 2 bases short and J 5 bases short, with 9 bases between. Germline V gene sequence: CDR1 SGHVS, CDR2 FQNEAQ. The CDR3 is 13 residues long. The CDR3 nucleotides read TGTGCCAGCAGCTTATACCAGGGAACTGAAGCTTTCTTT. Protein: CASSLYQGTEAFF. Complete variable domain (other parts from reference TRBV7-8 and TRBJ1-1): GAGVSQSPRYKVAKRGQDVALRCDPISGHVSLFWYQQALGQGPEFLTYFQNEAQLDKSGLPSDRFFAERPEGSVSTLKIQRTQQEDSAVYLCASSLYQGTEAFFGQGTRLTVV.

The chain couples TRBV19 to TRBJ1-2, with TRBD1 matching over 7 bases. The CDR3 sequence is 15 residues long. From germline, CDR1 is LNHDA and CDR2 SQIVND (reference sequence). With V trimmed by 6 bases and J by 4 bases, 11 bases remained unmatched. The DNA for the CDR3 is TGTGCCAGTAGCAAAACCCGGGACAGCCCCTATGGCTACACCTTC. Protein: CASSKTRDSPYGYTF.

V and J are TRBV5-6 and TRBJ1-1; D is possibly TRBD1 (5 bases). CDR3 length: 14 amino acids. The V gene's germline CDR1 is SGHDT and CDR2 YYEEEE. Trimming stripped 2 bases from V and 4 bases from J, with 12 bases between. The CDR3 reads CASSFDSISTEAFF. CDR3 in DNA: TGTGCCAGCAGCTTTGACAGTATTTCCACTGAAGCTTTCTTT.

The chain links TRBV4-1 to TRBJ2-1; no firm D call. Between the trimmed V and J ends, which lost 3 bases and 9 bases, there was a span of 15 bases. This CDR3 has 14 residues. The germline V gene has CDR1 MGHRA and CDR2 YSYEKL. CDR3 sequence (DNA): TGCGCCAGCAGCCATCCGGTTAGGAACGGTGAGCAGTTCTTC. This translates into CASSHPVRNGEQFF.

This clone occurred a few times. One end of the junction varies from germline; a read error may be responsible. The chain recombines TRBV7-7 with TRBJ2-1; 11 bases agree with TRBD2. This CDR3 has 17 residues. Germline lookup yields CDR1 SSHAT and CDR2 FNYEAQ (reference sequence). The chain's CDR3 is CASSFSTSGGSGNEQFF. CDR3 sequence (DNA): TGTGCTAGCAGCTTTTCCACTAGCGGGGGCTCGGGGAATGAGCAGTTCTTC.

This rearrangement joins TRBV28 to TRBJ1-2, with 8 nucleotides matching TRBD1. Germline V gene data show CDR1 as MDHEN and CDR2 as SYDVKM. The CDR3 is made up of 15 amino acids. V shed 4 bases, J shed 3 bases, and the junction held 7 bases outside the gene matches. The CDR3 region is CASSSLGQGHYGYTF. CDR3 nucleotide sequence: TGTGCCAGCAGTTCCCTAGGACAGGGACACTATGGCTACACCTTC.

This rearrangement joins TRBV28 to TRBJ2-5; 7 positions agree with TRBD2. CDR1 is MDHEN, CDR2 SYDVKM, per germline. V was pared by 5 bases and J by 5 bases, with 11 bases of the junction left unmatched. The CDR3 spans 15 residues. The CDR3 region is CASSKSTSASETQYF. The CDR3 bases are TGTGCCAGCAGTAAATCCACTAGCGCCAGTGAGACCCAGTACTTC.